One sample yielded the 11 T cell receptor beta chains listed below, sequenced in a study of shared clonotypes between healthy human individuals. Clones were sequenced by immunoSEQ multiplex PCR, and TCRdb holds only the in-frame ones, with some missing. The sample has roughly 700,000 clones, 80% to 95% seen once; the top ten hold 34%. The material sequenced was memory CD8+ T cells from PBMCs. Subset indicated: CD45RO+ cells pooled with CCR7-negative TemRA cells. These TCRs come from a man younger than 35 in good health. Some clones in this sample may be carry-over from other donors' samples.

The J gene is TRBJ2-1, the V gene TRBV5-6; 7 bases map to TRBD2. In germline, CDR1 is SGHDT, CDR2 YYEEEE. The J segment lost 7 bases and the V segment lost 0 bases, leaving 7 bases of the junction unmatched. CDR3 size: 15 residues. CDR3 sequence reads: CASSLDTGGRNEQFF. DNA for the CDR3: TGTGCCAGCAGCTTGGACACGGGAGGTCGAAATGAGCAGTTCTTC.

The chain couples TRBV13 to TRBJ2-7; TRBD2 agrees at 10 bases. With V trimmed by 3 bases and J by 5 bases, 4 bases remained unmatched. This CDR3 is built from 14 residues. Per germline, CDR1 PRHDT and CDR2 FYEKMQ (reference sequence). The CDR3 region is CASSFSGRRDEQYF. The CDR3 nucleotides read TGTGCCAGCAGCTTTAGCGGGAGGAGGGACGAGCAGTACTTC.

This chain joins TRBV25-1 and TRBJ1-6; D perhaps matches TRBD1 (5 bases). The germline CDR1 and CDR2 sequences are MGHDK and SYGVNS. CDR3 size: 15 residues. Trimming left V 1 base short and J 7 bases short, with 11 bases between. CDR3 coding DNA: TGTGCCAGCAGTGAATTAGGGGAAGGGAATTCACCCCTCCACTTT. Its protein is CASSELGEGNSPLHF.

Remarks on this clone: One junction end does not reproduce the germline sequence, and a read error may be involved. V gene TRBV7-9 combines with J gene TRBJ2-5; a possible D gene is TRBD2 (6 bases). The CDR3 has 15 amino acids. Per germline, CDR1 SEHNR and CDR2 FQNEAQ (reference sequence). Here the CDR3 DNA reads TGTGCCAGCAAACCGGGACTCGAACCTGGGGGAGCAGTGCACTTC. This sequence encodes CASKPGLEPGGAVHF.

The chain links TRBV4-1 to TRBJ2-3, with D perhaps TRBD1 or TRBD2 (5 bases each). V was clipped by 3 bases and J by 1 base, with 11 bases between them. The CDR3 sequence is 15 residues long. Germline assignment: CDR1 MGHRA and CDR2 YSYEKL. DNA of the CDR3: TGCGCCAGCAGCCAGATCCAGGGAGGCACAGATACGCAGTATTTT. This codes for CASSQIQGGTDTQYF.

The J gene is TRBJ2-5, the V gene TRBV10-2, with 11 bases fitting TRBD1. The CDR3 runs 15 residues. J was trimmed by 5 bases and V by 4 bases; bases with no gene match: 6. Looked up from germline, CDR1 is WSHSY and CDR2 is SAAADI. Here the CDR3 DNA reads TGCGCCAGCAGTGGATTGGACAGGGGGCCGGAGACCCAGTACTTC. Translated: CASSGLDRGPETQYF.

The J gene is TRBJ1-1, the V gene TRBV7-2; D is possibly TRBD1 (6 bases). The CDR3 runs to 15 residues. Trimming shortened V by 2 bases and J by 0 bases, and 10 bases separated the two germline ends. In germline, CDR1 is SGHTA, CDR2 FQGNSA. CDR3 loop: CASSLLGQMNTEAFF. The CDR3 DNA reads TGTGCCAGCAGCTTACTGGGACAAATGAACACTGAAGCTTTCTTT. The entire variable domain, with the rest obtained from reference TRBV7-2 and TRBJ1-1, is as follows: GAGVSQSPSNKVTEKGKDVELRCDPISGHTALYWYRQSLGQGLEFLIYFQGNSAPDKSGLPSDRFSAERTGGSVSTLTIQRTQQEDSAVYLCASSLLGQMNTEAFFGQGTRLTVV.

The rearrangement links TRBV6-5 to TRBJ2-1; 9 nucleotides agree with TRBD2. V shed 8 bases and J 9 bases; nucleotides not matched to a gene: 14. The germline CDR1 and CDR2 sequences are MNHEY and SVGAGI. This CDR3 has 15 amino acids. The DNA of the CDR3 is TGTGCCAGCGCCCCAACCCCTAGCGGGACGGGTGAGCAGTTCTTC. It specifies CASAPTPSGTGEQFF.

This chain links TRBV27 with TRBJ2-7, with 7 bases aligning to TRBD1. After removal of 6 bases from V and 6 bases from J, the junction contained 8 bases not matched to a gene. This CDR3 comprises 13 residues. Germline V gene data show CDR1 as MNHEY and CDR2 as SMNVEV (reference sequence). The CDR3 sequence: CASSPTGIREQYF. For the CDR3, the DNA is TGTGCCAGCAGCCCGACAGGGATTCGCGAGCAGTACTTC.

CDR3 sequence reads: CASSYPHFGYEQYF. The CDR3 DNA sequence: TGTGCCAGCAGTTACCCCCACTTTGGATACGAGCAGTACTTC. The J gene is TRBJ2-7, the V gene TRBV28; no clear D. The CDR3 loop spans 14 amino acids. Looked up from germline, CDR1 is MDHEN and CDR2 is SYDVKM. Trimming took off 4 bases at V and 4 bases at J, with 14 bases between the two ends.

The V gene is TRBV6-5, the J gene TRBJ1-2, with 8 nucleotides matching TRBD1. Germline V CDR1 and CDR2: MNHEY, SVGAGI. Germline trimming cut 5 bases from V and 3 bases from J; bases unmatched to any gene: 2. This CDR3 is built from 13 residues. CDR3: CASSETGDYGYTF. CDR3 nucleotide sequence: TGTGCCAGCAGTGAGACAGGGGACTATGGCTACACCTTC.